Each of the 12 T cell receptor beta chains below was sequenced from the same sample in a study of T cell repertoires in cytomegalovirus infection. In TCRdb, the reads were re-called with MiXCR into one record per CDR3 protein. Of hundreds of thousands of distinct CDR3 sequences listed, 25% to 40% are singletons. Their antigen targets remain unknown. This sample comprised cultured CD8+ T cells from PBMCs, obtained from culture after CMV antigen stimulation. These receptors were taken from a human donor in good health (CMV status not recorded). Some clones in this sample may be carry-over from other donors' samples.

V usage is TRBV29-1 and J usage is TRBJ1-1, with D hard to call. CDR3 length: 12 amino acids. Between the trimmed V and J ends, which lost 7 bases and 4 bases, there was a span of 13 bases. Per germline, CDR1 SQVTM and CDR2 ANQGSEA. Written as DNA, the CDR3 is TGCAGCGCGGGCGGGAAGACCACTGAAGCTTTCTTT. Encoded protein: CSAGGKTTEAFF.

This clonotype was seen only a few times. V is TRBV4-1 and J is TRBJ2-2; D remains ambiguous. Trimming pared 0 bases from V and 3 bases from J, leaving 11 bases between. The CDR3 sequence is 16 residues long. CDR1 and CDR2 from the germline V gene are MGHRA and YSYEKL. CDR3 in DNA: TGCGCCAGCAGCCAAGAGGAGCGTGGGTACACCGGGGAGCTGTTTTTT. Protein product: CASSQEERGYTGELFF.

J is TRBJ2-2 and V is TRBV6-2 or TRBV6-3; 9 bases are a match to TRBD2. Per germline, CDR1 MNHEY and CDR2 SVGEGT. This CDR3 comprises 19 residues. Trimming cost V 5 bases and J 3 bases; bases outside gene matches: 16. DNA for the CDR3: TGTGCCAGCAGTCCTCCGGGACTAGCAGACTCATTTTACACCGGGGAGCTGTTTTTT. The encoded protein is CASSPPGLADSFYTGELFF.

The gene calls are TRBV7-9 and TRBJ1-1; D gene uncertain. Germline loops: CDR1 SEHNR, CDR2 FQNEAQ (reference sequence). With 4 bases removed from V and 8 bases from J, the gap between germline ends came to 8 bases. CDR3 length: 11 amino acids. The CDR3 spells CASSSSMEAFF. The CDR3 coding sequence is TGTGCCAGCAGCTCCTCGATGGAAGCTTTCTTT.

This sequence joins TRBV2 and TRBJ2-3; D is possibly TRBD2 (7 bases). V was shortened by 7 bases and J by 4 bases, with 21 bases between the two germline ends. Germline loops: CDR1 SNHLY, CDR2 FYNNEI. The CDR3 loop spans 16 amino acids. The CDR3 reads CASMRGGGGPSDTQYF. Written as DNA, the CDR3 is TGTGCCAGCATGAGGGGTGGGGGGGGCCCCTCAGATACGCAGTATTTT. The full variable domain, in which reference TRBV2 and TRBJ2-3 provide the parts outside the CDR3, is EPEVTQTPSHQVTQMGQEVILRCVPISNHLYFYWYRQILGQKVEFLVSFYNNEISEKSEIFDDQFSVERPDGSNFTLKIRSTKLEDSAMYFCASMRGGGGPSDTQYFGPGTRLTVL.

This clonotype was detected many times. V is TRBV6-1 and J is TRBJ2-3; D possibly matches TRBD1 or TRBD2 (6 bases each). V was pared by 3 bases and J by 1 base, with 11 bases between. Germline V gene data show CDR1 as MNHNS and CDR2 as SASEGT. The CDR3 extends over 15 amino acids. CDR3 region: CASSEGGGGTDTQYF. CDR3 DNA: TGTGCCAGCAGTGAGGGGGGCGGAGGCACAGATACGCAGTATTTT.

The CDR3 nucleotides are TGTGCCAGCACTCTCACCCGAGACACTGAAGCTTTCTTT. Protein sequence: CASTLTRDTEAFF. The rearrangement joins TRBV14 to TRBJ1-1; D is ambiguous. The CDR3 sequence is 13 residues long. In germline, CDR1 is SGHDN, CDR2 FVKESK. V gave up 7 bases and J gave up 3 bases, with 12 bases separating them.

This clonotype was detected only a few times. The rearrangement links TRBV4-2 to TRBJ2-1; D ambiguous. Looked up from germline, CDR1 is LGHNA and CDR2 is YNFKEQ. The CDR3 contains 15 residues. Trimming shortened V by 4 bases and J by 9 bases, and 19 bases separated the two germline ends. CDR3 nucleotides: TGTGCCAGCAGCCCCTCAATATCGGGTATCCCTGAGCAGTTCTTC. Its protein product is CASSPSISGIPEQFF.

The chain recombines TRBV7-9 with TRBJ2-2; 15 bases fit TRBD2. After removal of 5 bases from V and 9 bases from J, the junction contained 7 bases not matched to a gene. The CDR3 sequence is 16 residues long. Germline V gene data show CDR1 as SEHNR and CDR2 as FQNEAQ (reference sequence). The CDR3 DNA is TGTGCCAGCAGCCCCGGACTAGCGGGGGGGCGTTGGGAGCTGTTTTTT. Protein: CASSPGLAGGRWELFF.

This CDR3 reads CASRQSTGELFF. In nucleotides, the CDR3 is TGTGCCAGCAGGCAATCAACCGGGGAGCTGTTTTTT. The chain links TRBV28 to TRBJ2-2; D remains unclear. Germline values: CDR1 MDHEN, CDR2 SYDVKM. This CDR3 is built from 12 residues. The V gene lost 6 bases and the J gene lost 5 bases, with 7 bases spanning the gap.

V gene TRBV7-9 combines with J gene TRBJ1-6, with TRBD1 identical over 9 bases. Germline CDR1 reads SEHNR; CDR2 reads FQNEAQ (reference sequence). V was clipped by 2 bases and J by 4 bases; unmatched bases: 9. The CDR3 extends over 18 amino acids. The DNA of the CDR3 is TGTGCCAGCAGCTTACTAGGACAGGGGAGTTCTTATAATTCACCCCTCCACTTT. Its translation: CASSLLGQGSSYNSPLHF.

In its sample, this clonotype was seen many times. V is TRBV7-2 and J is TRBJ2-5; 7 bases map to TRBD1. Trimming cost V 4 bases and J 5 bases; bases outside gene matches: 13. CDR1 and CDR2 (germline): SGHTA, FQGNSA. CDR3 length: 16 amino acids. Here the CDR3 reads CASSSGQSLTRETQYF. CDR3 DNA: TGTGCCAGCAGCTCGGGACAGTCATTAACCCGGGAGACCCAGTACTTC. Using reference TRBV7-2 and TRBJ2-5 for the parts outside the CDR3, the full variable domain is GAGVSQSPSNKVTEKGKDVELRCDPISGHTALYWYRQSLGQGLEFLIYFQGNSAPDKSGLPSDRFSAERTGGSVSTLTIQRTQQEDSAVYLCASSSGQSLTRETQYFGPGTRLLVL.